A single sample is the source of the 8 T cell receptor beta chains below, sequenced in a study of read filtering for tumor transcriptome and immune sequencing. This library used 300 to 450 ng RNA and molecular barcoded adaptors spanning alpha/delta and beta/gamma chains. TCRdb re-called the reads with MiXCR, one entry per CDR3 protein. The data contain 39,000 or so distinct CDR3 sequences, about an eighth of them singletons. Sequenced: a population of CD138-negative cells sorted from bone marrow. The receptors here all came from a donor aged 40 or over with multiple myeloma.

This clonotype occurred many times. This chain joins TRBV27 and TRBJ2-7; D uncertain. Trimming removed 6 bases from V and 2 bases from J, with 8 bases in between. CDR3 size: 12 residues. Germline CDR1 MNHEY, CDR2 SMNVEV (reference sequence). The CDR3 DNA reads TGTGCCAGCAGCTACGGACCCTACGAGCAGTACTTC. The encoded protein is CASSYGPYEQYF.

The genes are TRBV19 and TRBJ2-7, with 9 positions matching TRBD2. Germline values: CDR1 LNHDA, CDR2 SQIVND (reference sequence). The CDR3 sequence is 14 residues long. The trim removed 5 bases at V and 2 bases at J, leaving 4 bases unmatched. Here the CDR3 reads CASSSGLAAYEQYF. Here the CDR3 DNA reads TGTGCCAGTAGTTCGGGACTAGCAGCCTACGAGCAGTACTTC.

This clonotype has ten or more counts. This sequence joins TRBV6-6 and TRBJ2-2; D gene uncertain. Germline lookup yields CDR1 MNHNY and CDR2 SVGAGI (reference sequence). The CDR3 extends over 18 amino acids. V was trimmed by 6 bases and J by 1 base, leaving 21 bases between them. Here the CDR3 DNA reads TGTGCCAGCAGCTCCCGACTCGGCTCGGCCGAGAACACCGGGGAGCTGTTTTTT. Amino acids: CASSSRLGSAENTGELFF.

This sequence joins TRBV3-1 and TRBJ2-1; 15 bases map to TRBD2. The CDR3 is made up of 19 amino acids. With 4 bases clipped from V and 7 bases from J, the junction kept 14 bases outside the gene matches. CDR1 and CDR2 (germline): LGHDT, YNNKEL (reference sequence). The CDR3 DNA reads as TGTGCCAGCAGCCGCGGGGGACTAGCGGGAGGCGGAATTGGGAATGAGCAGTTCTTC. Its protein is CASSRGGLAGGGIGNEQFF.

In this sample, this clonotype turned up many times. The chain joins TRBV7-9 to TRBJ2-7; 10 nucleotides match TRBD2. The CDR3 covers 18 residues. The junction had 10 bases not matched to a gene; V was cut back by 1 base and J by 1 base. Per the germline V gene, CDR1 is SEHNR and CDR2 is FQNEAQ (reference sequence). CDR3 coding DNA: TGTGCCAGCAGCTTAGAGATGTCTAGCGGGAGACCTTCCTACGAGCAGTACTTC. Translation: CASSLEMSSGRPSYEQYF.

In its sample, this clonotype was seen many times. J is TRBJ2-7 and V is TRBV27, with 8 bases matching TRBD1. Germline CDR1 reads MNHEY; CDR2 reads SMNVEV (reference sequence). The CDR3 totals 14 residues. Trimming at V came to 6 bases and at J to 2 bases, leaving 6 bases not matched to a gene. The CDR3 nucleotides are TGTGCCAGCAGCCCAGGGACAGGTCCCTACGAGCAGTACTTC. Its translation: CASSPGTGPYEQYF.

A word on this clonotype: A much larger clone is a single base away; this may be a read error. This chain joins TRBV7-9 and TRBJ2-3; no definite D call. The length of the CDR3 is 14 residues. In germline, CDR1 is SEHNR, CDR2 FQNEAQ (reference sequence). DNA of the CDR3: TGTGCCAGCAGCTCCGGACGGAGCATAGATACGCAGTATTTT. Translating it yields CASSSGRSIDTQYF.

This clonotype was observed a few times. V gene TRBV2 combines with J gene TRBJ1-2, with D possibly TRBD1 on 5 matching bases. The germline V gene has CDR1 SNHLY and CDR2 FYNNEI. V lost 6 bases, J lost 2 bases, and 13 bases lay in between. This CDR3 has 14 amino acids. The chain's CDR3 is CASSSGRLNYGYTF. CDR3 DNA sequence: TGTGCCAGCAGCTCGGGGCGGCTAAACTATGGCTACACCTTC.